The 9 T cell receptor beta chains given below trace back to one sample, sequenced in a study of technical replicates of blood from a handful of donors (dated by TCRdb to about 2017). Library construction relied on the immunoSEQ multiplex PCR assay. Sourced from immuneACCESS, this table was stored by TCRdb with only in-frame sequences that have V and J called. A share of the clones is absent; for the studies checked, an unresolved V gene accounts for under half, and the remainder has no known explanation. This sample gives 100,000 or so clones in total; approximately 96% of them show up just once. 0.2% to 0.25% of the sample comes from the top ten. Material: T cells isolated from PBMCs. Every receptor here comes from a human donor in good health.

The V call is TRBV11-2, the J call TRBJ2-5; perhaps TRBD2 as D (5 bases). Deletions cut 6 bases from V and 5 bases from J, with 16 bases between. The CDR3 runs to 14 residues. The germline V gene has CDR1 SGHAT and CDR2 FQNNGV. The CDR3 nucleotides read TGTGCCAGCAGGACCGTGCGAGGGTTGGAGACCCAGTACTTC. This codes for CASRTVRGLETQYF.

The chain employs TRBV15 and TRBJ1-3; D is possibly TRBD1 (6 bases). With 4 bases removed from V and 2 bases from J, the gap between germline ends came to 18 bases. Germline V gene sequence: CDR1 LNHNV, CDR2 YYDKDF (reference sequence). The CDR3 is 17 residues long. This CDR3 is CATSISWGPGPGNTIYF. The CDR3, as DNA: TGTGCCACCAGCATTTCCTGGGGGCCGGGGCCTGGAAACACCATATATTTT.

The CDR3 here is CASSLGTTNTGELFF. The CDR3 nucleotides are TGTGCCAGCAGCTTGGGCACAACGAACACCGGGGAGCTGTTTTTT. The J gene is TRBJ2-2, the V gene TRBV7-6; no clear D. This CDR3 region has 15 residues. Looked up from germline, CDR1 is SGHVS and CDR2 is FNYEAQ. Trimming stripped 3 bases from V and 0 bases from J, with 8 bases between. Full variable domain (remainder filled in from reference TRBV7-6 and TRBJ2-2): GAGVSQSPRYKVTKRGQDVALRCDPISGHVSLYWYRQALGQGPEFLTYFNYEAQQDKSGLPNDRFSAERPEGSISTLTIQRTEQRDSAMYRCASSLGTTNTGELFFGEGSRLTVL.

CDR3 region: CASSLEDRGKEQYF. The CDR3 DNA reads as TGTGCCAGCAGCTTGGAGGACAGGGGGAAAGAGCAGTACTTC. The chain recombines TRBV5-4 with TRBJ2-7, with 10 bases fitting TRBD1. V lost 0 bases to trimming and J lost 7 bases; unmatched junction nucleotides: 4. Germline loops: CDR1 SGHNT, CDR2 YYREEE (reference sequence). This CDR3 has 14 residues.

This chain's CDR3 is CASSKGSSGSYEQYF. The CDR3 bases are TGTGCCAGTTCGAAAGGGTCTAGCGGATCCTACGAGCAGTACTTC. The chain couples TRBV14 to TRBJ2-7, with 7 bases matching TRBD2. The length of the CDR3 is 15 residues. With V trimmed by 9 bases and J by 1 base, 12 bases remained unmatched. From germline, CDR1 is SGHDN and CDR2 FVKESK.

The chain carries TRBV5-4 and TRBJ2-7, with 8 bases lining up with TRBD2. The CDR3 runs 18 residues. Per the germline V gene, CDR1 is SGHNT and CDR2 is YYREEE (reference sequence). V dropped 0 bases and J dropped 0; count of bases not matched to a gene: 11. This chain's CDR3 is CASSLGGGRGFSSYEQYF. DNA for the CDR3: TGTGCCAGCAGCTTGGGCGGGGGGCGTGGGTTTAGCTCCTACGAGCAGTACTTC.

Here the CDR3 reads CASSPNRDSNNEQFF. Written as DNA, the CDR3 is TGTGCCAGCAGCCCGAACCGGGACAGTAACAATGAGCAGTTCTTC. V is TRBV7-9 and J is TRBJ2-1, with 7 bases fitting TRBD1. The CDR3 has 15 amino acids. Germline lookup yields CDR1 SEHNR and CDR2 FQNEAQ (reference sequence). After removal of 5 bases from V and 5 bases from J, the junction contained 9 bases not matched to a gene.

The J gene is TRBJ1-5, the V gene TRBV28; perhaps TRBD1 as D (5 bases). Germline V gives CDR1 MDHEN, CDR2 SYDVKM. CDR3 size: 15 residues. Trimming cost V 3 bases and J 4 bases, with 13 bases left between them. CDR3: CASSFYQGRNQPQHF. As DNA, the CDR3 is TGTGCCAGCAGTTTCTATCAGGGTAGGAATCAGCCCCAGCATTTT.

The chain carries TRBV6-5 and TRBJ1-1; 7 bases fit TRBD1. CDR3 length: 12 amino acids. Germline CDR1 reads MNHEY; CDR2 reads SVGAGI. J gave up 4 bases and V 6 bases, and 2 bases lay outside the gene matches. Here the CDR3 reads CASSTGVTEAFF. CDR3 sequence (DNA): TGTGCCAGCAGCACAGGGGTCACTGAAGCTTTCTTT.